These 4 T cell receptor beta chains originate from one sample sequenced in a study of blood T cell repertoires in COVID-19. The protocol was immunoSEQ multiplex PCR, while the TCRdb copy is restricted to in-frame clones and leaves out a portion. This table holds under 400,000 clones, about 90% found once. The specimen sequenced was peripheral blood. These receptors were obtained from a woman aged 25 to 45 with COVID-19, enrolled during active disease.

The V and J genes are TRBV7-2 and TRBJ2-7; possibly TRBD1 for D (6 bases). CDR3 length: 19 amino acids. The V end lost 1 base, the J end lost 2 bases, and 24 bases lay between the germline ends. Germline V CDR1 and CDR2: SGHTA, FQGNSA. CDR3 region: CASSLVTGYLAKTPYEQYF. CDR3 DNA: TGTGCCAGCAGCTTAGTCACAGGGTATTTGGCCAAAACCCCCTACGAGCAGTACTTC. Together with reference TRBV7-2 and TRBJ2-7, the CDR3 gives the full variable domain: GAGVSQSPSNKVTEKGKDVELRCDPISGHTALYWYRQSLGQGLEFLIYFQGNSAPDKSGLPSDRFSAERTGGSVSTLTIQRTQQEDSAVYLCASSLVTGYLAKTPYEQYFGPGTRLTVT.

In its sample, this clone was seen once. V gene TRBV15 combines with J gene TRBJ1-4, with D perhaps matching TRBD1 (5 bases). V was cut by 0 bases and J by 8 bases, with 10 bases left in between. The CDR3 totals 14 residues. Germline CDR1 and CDR2: LNHNV and YYDKDF (reference sequence). DNA of the CDR3: TGTGCCACCAGCAGAGAGTCAGGGAGGGAAAAACTGTTTTTT. The encoded protein is CATSRESGREKLFF.

V is TRBV28 and J is TRBJ2-7; 8 bases line up with TRBD1. This CDR3 has 14 residues. Germline V gene data show CDR1 as MDHEN and CDR2 as SYDVKM. Trimming took 3 bases from V and 0 from J; bases not matched to a gene: 1. As DNA, the CDR3 is TGTGCCAGCAGTTTCACAGGGGGCTCCTACGAGCAGTACTTC. Translated: CASSFTGGSYEQYF.

CDR3 loop: CASSLSGVTGELFF. The CDR3 coding sequence is TGCGCCAGCAGCTTGTCCGGAGTCACCGGGGAGCTGTTTTTT. V gene TRBV5-1 combines with J gene TRBJ2-2; unclear D gene. The CDR3 runs to 14 residues. Trimming took 1 base from V and 4 from J, leaving 8 bases between them. Germline V gene lookup returns CDR1 SGHRS and CDR2 YFSETQ. The full variable domain, rest sourced from reference TRBV5-1 and TRBJ2-2, is KAGVTQTPRYLIKTRGQQVTLSCSPISGHRSVSWYQQTPGQGLQFLFEYFSETQRNKGNFPGRFSGRQFSNSRSEMNVSTLELGDSALYLCASSLSGVTGELFFGEGSRLTVL.